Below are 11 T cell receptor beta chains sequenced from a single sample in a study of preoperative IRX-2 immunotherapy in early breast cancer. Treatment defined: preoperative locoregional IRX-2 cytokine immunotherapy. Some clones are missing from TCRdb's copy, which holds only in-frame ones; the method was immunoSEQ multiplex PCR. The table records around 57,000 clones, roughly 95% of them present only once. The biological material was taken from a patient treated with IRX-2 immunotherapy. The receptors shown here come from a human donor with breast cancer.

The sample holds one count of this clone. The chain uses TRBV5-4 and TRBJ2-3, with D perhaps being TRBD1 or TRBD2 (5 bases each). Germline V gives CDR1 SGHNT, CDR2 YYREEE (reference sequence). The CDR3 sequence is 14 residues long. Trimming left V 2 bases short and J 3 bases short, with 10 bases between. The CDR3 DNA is TGTGCCAGCAGCTTTCGGGGCGAGACAGATACGCAGTATTTT. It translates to CASSFRGETDTQYF.

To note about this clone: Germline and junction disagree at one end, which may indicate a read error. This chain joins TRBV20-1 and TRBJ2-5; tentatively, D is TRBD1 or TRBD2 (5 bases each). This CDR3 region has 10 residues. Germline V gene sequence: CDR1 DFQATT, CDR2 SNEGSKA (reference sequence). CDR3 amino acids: CSATPGPPDF. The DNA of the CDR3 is TGCAGTGCCACACCGGGACCTCCAGACTTC.

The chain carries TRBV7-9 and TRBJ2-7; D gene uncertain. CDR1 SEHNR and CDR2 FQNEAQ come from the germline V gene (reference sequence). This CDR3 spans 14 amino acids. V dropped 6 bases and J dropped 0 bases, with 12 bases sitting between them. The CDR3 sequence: CASSETYSSYEQYF. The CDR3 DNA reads TGTGCCAGCAGTGAAACTTACAGCTCCTACGAGCAGTACTTC.

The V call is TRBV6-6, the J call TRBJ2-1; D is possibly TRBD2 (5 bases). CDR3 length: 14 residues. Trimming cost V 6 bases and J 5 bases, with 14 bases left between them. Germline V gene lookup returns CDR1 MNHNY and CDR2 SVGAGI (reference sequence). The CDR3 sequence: CASSSRGSDNEQFF. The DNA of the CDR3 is TGTGCCAGCAGCTCCAGAGGGAGCGACAATGAGCAGTTCTTC.

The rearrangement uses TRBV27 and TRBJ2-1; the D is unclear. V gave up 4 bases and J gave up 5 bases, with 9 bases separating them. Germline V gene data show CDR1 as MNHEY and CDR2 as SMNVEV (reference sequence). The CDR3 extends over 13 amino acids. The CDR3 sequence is CASSWQFNNEQFF. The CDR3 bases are TGTGCCAGCAGTTGGCAGTTCAACAATGAGCAGTTCTTC.

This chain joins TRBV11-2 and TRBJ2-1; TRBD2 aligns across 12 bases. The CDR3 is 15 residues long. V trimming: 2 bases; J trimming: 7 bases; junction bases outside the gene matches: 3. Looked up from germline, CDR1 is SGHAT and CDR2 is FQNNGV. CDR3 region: CASSLLAGGWNEQFF. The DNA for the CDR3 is TGTGCCAGCAGCTTACTAGCGGGAGGGTGGAATGAGCAGTTCTTC.

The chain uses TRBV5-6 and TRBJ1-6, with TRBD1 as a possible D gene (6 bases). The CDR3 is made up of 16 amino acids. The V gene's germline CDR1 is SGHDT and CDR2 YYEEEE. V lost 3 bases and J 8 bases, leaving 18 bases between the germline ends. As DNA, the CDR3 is TGTGCCAGCAGCTCCTCCGGGGGGGCCGGTTATTCACCCCTCCACTTT. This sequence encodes CASSSSGGAGYSPLHF.

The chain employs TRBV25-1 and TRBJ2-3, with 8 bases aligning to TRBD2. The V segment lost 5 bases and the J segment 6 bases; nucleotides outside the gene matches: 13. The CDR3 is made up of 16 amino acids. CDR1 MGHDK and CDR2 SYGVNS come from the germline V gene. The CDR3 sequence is CASSPTRGRPYDTQYF. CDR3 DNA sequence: TGTGCCAGCAGTCCGACCCGCGGGAGGCCGTACGATACGCAGTATTTT.

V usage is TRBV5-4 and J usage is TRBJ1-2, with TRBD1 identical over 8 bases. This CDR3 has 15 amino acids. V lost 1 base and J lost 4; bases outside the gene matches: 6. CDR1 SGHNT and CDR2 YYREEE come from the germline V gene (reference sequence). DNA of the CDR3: TGTGCCAGCAGCTTGAAGCAGGGGGCCTTCTATGGCTACACCTTC. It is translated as CASSLKQGAFYGYTF.

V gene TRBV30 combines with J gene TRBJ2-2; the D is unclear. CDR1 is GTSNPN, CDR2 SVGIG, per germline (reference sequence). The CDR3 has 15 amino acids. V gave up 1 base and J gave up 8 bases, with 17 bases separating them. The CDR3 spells CAWSEIDTSRGELFF. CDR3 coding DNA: TGTGCCTGGAGTGAAATAGACACCTCGAGGGGGGAGCTGTTTTTT.

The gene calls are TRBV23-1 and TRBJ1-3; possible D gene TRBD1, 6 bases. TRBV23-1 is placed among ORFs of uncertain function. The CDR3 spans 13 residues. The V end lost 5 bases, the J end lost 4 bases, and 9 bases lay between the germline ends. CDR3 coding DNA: TGCGCCAGCAGTAGGGGGACCGGAAACACCATATATTTT. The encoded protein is CASSRGTGNTIYF.